The T cell receptor (beta chain) described here comes from a study of blood T cell repertoires in COVID-19. Background on the study: The study drew acute and convalescent COVID-19 samples from the United States, Italy and Spain.

Profiled with immunoSEQ multiplex PCR; TCRdb holds only in-frame clones, not every one. Among some 200,000 clones listed, 65% to 90% were seen once. Germline assignment: CDR1 SGHDN and CDR2 FVKESK. Unmatched junction bases numbered 6, after V lost 4 bases and J lost 0 bases. The CDR3 loop spans 16 amino acids. This clone was detected a few times. Sample: peripheral blood. The TCR was taken from a man older than 75 with acute or convalescent COVID-19. This chain uses TRBV14 with TRBJ2-5; 9 nucleotides align to TRBD2. Here the CDR3 DNA reads TGTGCCAGCAGCCTAGGACTAGCGAGATACCAAGAGACCCAGTACTTC. Its translation: CASSLGLARYQETQYF.